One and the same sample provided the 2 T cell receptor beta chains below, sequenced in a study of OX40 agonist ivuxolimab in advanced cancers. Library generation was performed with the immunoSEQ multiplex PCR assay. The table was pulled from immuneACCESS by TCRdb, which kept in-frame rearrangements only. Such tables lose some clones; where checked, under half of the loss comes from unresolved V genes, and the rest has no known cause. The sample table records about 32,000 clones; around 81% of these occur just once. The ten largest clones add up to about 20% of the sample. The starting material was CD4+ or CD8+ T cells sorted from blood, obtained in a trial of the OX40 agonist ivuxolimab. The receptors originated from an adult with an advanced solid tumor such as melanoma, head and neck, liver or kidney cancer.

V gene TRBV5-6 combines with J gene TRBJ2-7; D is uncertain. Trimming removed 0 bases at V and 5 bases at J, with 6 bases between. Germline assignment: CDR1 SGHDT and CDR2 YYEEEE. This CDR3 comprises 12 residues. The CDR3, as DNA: TGTGCCAGCAGCTTGGTTGGGGACGAGCAGTACTTC. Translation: CASSLVGDEQYF.

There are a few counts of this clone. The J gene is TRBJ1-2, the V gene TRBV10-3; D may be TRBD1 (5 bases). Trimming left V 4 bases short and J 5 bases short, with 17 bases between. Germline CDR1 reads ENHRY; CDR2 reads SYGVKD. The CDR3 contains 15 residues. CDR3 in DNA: TGTGCCATCAGTGGAGGGACCGACAGATCTTATGGCTACACCTTC. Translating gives CAISGGTDRSYGYTF.